This T cell receptor (beta chain) was identified in a study of T cell repertoires in cytomegalovirus infection. About the research overall: Selected CMV epitopes included recently identified HLA-C-restricted ones as well as well-studied HLA-B-restricted ones. Both a matching HLA type and CMV infection were indicated by public TCR beta signatures.

V was pared by 4 bases and J by 3 bases, with 3 bases of the junction left unmatched. CDR1 is MNHNS, CDR2 SASEGT, per germline. The CDR3 covers 13 residues. TCRdb re-called the reads through MiXCR, storing one row per CDR3 protein. Altogether roughly 350,000 distinct CDR3 sequences are present, about 32% being singletons, with the ten largest covering about 14%. To note about this clonotype: Its specificity is unknown.

The sequence was obtained from a human donor in good health (CMV status not recorded). Some clones in this sample may be carry-over from other donors' samples. The rearrangement joins TRBV6-1 to TRBJ2-7; TRBD1 matches 7 bases. The sample consisted of cultured PBMCs, taken from culture after CMV antigen stimulation. The CDR3 region is CASSAGQNYEQYF. CDR3 coding DNA: TGTGCCAGCAGTGCGGGACAGAACTACGAGCAGTACTTC.